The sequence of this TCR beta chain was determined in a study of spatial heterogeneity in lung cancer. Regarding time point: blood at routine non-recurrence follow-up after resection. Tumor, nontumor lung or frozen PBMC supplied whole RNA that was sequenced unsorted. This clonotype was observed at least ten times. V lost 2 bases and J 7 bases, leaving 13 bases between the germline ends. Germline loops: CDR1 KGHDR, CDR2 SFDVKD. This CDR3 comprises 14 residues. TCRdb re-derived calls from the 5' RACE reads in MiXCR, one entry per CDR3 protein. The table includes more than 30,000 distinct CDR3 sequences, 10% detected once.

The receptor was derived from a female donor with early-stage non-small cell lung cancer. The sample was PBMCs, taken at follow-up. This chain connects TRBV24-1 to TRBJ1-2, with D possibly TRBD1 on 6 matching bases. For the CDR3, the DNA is TGTGCCACCAGTGATTACAGGGTAGTTGGTGGCTACACCTTC. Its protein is CATSDYRVVGGYTF.